This T cell receptor beta chain was identified during a study of identical twins. CDR1 SGHRS and CDR2 YFSETQ come from the germline V gene. The CDR3 contains 13 residues. The ends lost 6 bases at V and 0 bases at J; junction bases unmatched: 3. Template switching supplied a universal primer site; unique molecular identifiers were carried on the cDNA. TCRdb fed the 5' RACE reads into MiXCR, producing one record per CDR3 protein. The sample includes about 190,000 distinct CDR3 sequences, around 15% of them seen just once. This sample also belongs to another study, concerning T cells expressing NK-cell markers.

Sequencing used CD8+ T cells sorted from blood. This sequence was found in a woman aged 18-29 years in good health. This chain uses TRBV5-1 with TRBJ2-7, with TRBD2 identical over 7 bases. The CDR3 is CASIGEGSYEQYF. CDR3 DNA sequence: TGCGCCAGCATTGGGGAGGGCTCCTACGAGCAGTACTTC.